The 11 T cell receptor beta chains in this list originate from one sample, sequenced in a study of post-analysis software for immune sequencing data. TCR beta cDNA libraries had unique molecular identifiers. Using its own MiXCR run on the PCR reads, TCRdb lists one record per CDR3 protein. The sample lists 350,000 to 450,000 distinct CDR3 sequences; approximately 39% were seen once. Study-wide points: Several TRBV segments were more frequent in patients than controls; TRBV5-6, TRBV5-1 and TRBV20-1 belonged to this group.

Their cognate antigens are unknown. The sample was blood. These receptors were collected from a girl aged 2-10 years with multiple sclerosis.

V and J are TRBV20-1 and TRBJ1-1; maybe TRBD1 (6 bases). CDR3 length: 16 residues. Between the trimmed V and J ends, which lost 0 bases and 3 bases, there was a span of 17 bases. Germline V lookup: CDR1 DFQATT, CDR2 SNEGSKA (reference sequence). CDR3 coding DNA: TGCAGTGCTAGAGATCCGGGGGCGGGTGGTGACACTGAAGCTTTCTTT. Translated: CSARDPGAGGDTEAFF.

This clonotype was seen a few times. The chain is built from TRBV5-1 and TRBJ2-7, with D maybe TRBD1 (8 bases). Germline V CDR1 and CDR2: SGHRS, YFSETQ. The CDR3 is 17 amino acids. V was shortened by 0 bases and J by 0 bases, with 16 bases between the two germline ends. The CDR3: CASSLVGGTGDSYEQYF. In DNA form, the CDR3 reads TGCGCCAGCAGCTTGGTGGGGGGGACAGGCGACTCCTACGAGCAGTACTTC.

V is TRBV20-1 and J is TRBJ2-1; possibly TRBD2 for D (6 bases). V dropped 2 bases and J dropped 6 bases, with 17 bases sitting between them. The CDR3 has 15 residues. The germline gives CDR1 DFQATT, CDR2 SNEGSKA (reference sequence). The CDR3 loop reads CSARSGTFYSNEQFF. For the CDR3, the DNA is TGCAGTGCTAGATCCGGGACTTTCTACTCCAATGAGCAGTTCTTC.

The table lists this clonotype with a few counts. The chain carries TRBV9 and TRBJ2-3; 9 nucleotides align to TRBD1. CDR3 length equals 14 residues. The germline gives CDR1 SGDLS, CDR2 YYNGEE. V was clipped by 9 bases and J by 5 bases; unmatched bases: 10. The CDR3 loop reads CANNIGQGKDTQYF. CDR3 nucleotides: TGTGCCAACAACATAGGACAGGGGAAAGATACGCAGTATTTT. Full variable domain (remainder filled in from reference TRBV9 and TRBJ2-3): DSGVTQTPKHLITATGQRVTLRCSPRSGDLSVYWYQQSLDQGLQFLIQYYNGEERAKGNILERFSAQQFPDLHSELNLSSLELGDSALYFCANNIGQGKDTQYFGPGTRLTVL.

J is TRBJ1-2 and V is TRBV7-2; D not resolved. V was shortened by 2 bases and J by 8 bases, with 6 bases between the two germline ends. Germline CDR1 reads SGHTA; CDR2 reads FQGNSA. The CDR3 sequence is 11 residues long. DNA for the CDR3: TGTGCCAGCAGCTTACACTGGGGCTACACCTTC. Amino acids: CASSLHWGYTF.

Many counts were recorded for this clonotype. The CDR3 DNA is TGTGCCAGCAGTGGACTGGTAGCAAAGACCCAGTACTTC. It specifies CASSGLVAKTQYF. This chain connects TRBV6-1 to TRBJ2-5; D not resolved. Germline V gene sequence: CDR1 MNHNS, CDR2 SASEGT. V lost 4 bases and J 6 bases, leaving 12 bases between the germline ends. There are 13 residues in the CDR3.

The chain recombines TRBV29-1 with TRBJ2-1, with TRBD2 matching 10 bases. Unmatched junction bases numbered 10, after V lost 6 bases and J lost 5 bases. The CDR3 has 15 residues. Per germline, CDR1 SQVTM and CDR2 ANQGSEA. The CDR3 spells CSVRGTSGVNNEQFF. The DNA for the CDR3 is TGCAGCGTCAGGGGCACTAGCGGGGTAAACAATGAGCAGTTCTTC.

For the CDR3, the DNA is TGTGCCAGCAGCTTACCTCAGGGCCTAGCCAAAAACATTCAGTACTTC. Its protein product is CASSLPQGLAKNIQYF. The V call is TRBV12-3 or TRBV12-4, the J call TRBJ2-4, with D perhaps TRBD1 (5 bases). The CDR3 extends over 16 amino acids. V gave up 6 bases and J gave up 0 bases, with 15 bases separating them.

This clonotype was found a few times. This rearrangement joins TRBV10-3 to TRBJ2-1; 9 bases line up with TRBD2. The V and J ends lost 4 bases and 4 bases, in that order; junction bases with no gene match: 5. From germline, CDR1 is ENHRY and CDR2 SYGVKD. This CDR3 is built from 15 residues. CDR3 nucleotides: TGTGCCATCAGTGGAGCGGGGGGCCCTTACAATGAGCAGTTCTTC. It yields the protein CAISGAGGPYNEQFF.

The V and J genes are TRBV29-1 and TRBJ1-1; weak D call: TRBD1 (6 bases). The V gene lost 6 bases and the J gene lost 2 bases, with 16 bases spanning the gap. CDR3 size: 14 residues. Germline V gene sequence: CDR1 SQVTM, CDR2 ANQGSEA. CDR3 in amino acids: CSVALDRVNTEAFF. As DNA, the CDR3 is TGCAGCGTCGCCCTGGACAGAGTAAACACTGAAGCTTTCTTT. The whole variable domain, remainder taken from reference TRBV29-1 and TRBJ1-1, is SAVISQKPSRDICQRGTSLTIQCQVDSQVTMMFWYRQQPGQSLTLIATANQGSEATYESGFVIDKFPISRPNLTFSTLTVSNMSPEDSSIYLCSVALDRVNTEAFFGQGTRLTVV.

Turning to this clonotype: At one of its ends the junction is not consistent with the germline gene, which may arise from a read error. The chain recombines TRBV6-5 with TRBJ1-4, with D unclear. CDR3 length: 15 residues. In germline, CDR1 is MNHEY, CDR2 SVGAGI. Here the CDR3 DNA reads TGTGCCAGCAGTTATCATCACAGTTCTAAAGAAAAACTGTTTTTT. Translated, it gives CASSYHHSSKEKLFF.